This TCR beta chain was captured in a study of T cell repertoires in cytomegalovirus infection (dated by TCRdb to about 2019). For context, the study as a whole: Alongside well-studied HLA-B-restricted epitopes, the peptide stimulations were aimed at recently identified HLA-C-restricted CMV epitopes, whose presentation resists viral immunomodulation. Because public TCR beta signatures pointed to carriage of CMV infection together with the matching HLA type, the HLA type of each donor mattered for the analysis.

The research as a whole found: In both this cohort and an independent cohort of a few hundred donors, the cumulative frequency of public TCR beta family members distinguished carriers of CMV infection plus the relevant HLA type. The ex vivo response was dominated by HLA-C-restricted CMV-specific TCR beta clonotypes, and the single most frequent clonotype in two of eight donors was supplied by these HLA-C-restricted clonotypes.

The treatment or condition label on this specimen signifies: in vitro stimulation with specific CMV peptide epitopes to enrich CMV-specific T cells. Notes on this clonotype: The specificity of this receptor is unknown. Base qualities were left out, and no much larger clone turns up one base away.

TCRdb records Illumina HiSeq 1500 as the sequencer. The public reads were run again by TCRdb, first through fastp at Q25 and then through MiXCR, and only productive beta chains were kept. CDR3 protein duplicates are merged, each entry listing the most common genes and DNA. The sample table shows about 220,000 distinct CDR3 sequences, and about 39% are seen once. The biggest ten clones account for over 45% of the sample. The CDR3 sequence holds 13 residues, the cysteine and phenylalanine included. Kept here is only the CDR3 DNA, which spans 39 bases and is read in frame from base 1. From a lookup of the germline V gene, CDR1 and CDR2 are SGHTA and FQGTGA. V was cut back by 2 bases and J by 4 bases, leaving a gap of 8 bases between them.

This sample comprised CD8+ T cells from cultured PBMCs, obtained from culture after CMV antigen stimulation. Recombination connected TRBV7-3 to TRBJ2-5, with the D segment identity uncertain. This sequence originates from a human donor in good health (CMV status not recorded). Some clones in this sample may be carry-over from other donors' samples. The CDR3 protein: CASSLHQRETQYF. DNA sequence: TGTGCCAGCAGCTTACACCAGCGAGAGACCCAGTACTTC.